These 14 T cell receptor beta chains share one sample of origin, sequenced in a study of blood T cell repertoires in COVID-19. TCRdb's copy holds only in-frame clones and misses some; the assay was immunoSEQ multiplex PCR. The sample shows 150,000 to 200,000 clones, around 85% of them seen only once. The sample consisted of peripheral blood. The receptors were sampled from a woman older than 75 with acute or convalescent COVID-19.

J is TRBJ2-1 and V is TRBV12-3 or TRBV12-4; the D gene is possibly TRBD1 (5 bases). The CDR3 totals 13 residues. V was cut by 5 bases and J by 3 bases, with 8 bases left in between. In DNA form, the CDR3 reads TGTGCCAGCAGTCTAGGACACTACAATGAGCAGTTCTTC. Translation: CASSLGHYNEQFF.

The chain has TRBV2 and TRBJ1-5; 7 bases map to TRBD1. Germline CDR1 reads SNHLY; CDR2 reads FYNNEI. The CDR3 sequence is 14 residues long. The trim removed 8 bases at V and 0 bases at J, leaving 4 bases unmatched. CDR3 DNA sequence: TGTGCCAGCCGGGGACAGTATAGCAATCAGCCCCAGCATTTT. Protein: CASRGQYSNQPQHF.

Only one count was recorded for this clone. The chain links TRBV7-9 to TRBJ2-3; 7 bases match TRBD2. This CDR3 is built from 16 residues. Germline lookup yields CDR1 SEHNR and CDR2 FQNEAQ (reference sequence). V was pared by 1 base and J by 2 bases, with 6 bases of the junction left unmatched. CDR3 in amino acids: CASSLGIQRDTDTQYF. The CDR3 DNA is TGTGCCAGCAGCTTAGGGATCCAGCGGGACACAGATACGCAGTATTTT. Together with reference TRBV7-9 and TRBJ2-3, the CDR3 gives the full variable domain: DTGVSQNPRHKITKRGQNVTFRCDPISEHNRLYWYRQTLGQGPEFLTYFQNEAQLEKSRLLSDRFSAERPKGSFSTLEIQRTEQGDSAMYLCASSLGIQRDTDTQYFGPGTRLTVL.

The genes are TRBV7-8 and TRBJ2-1; 7 bases align to TRBD2. This CDR3 has 18 residues. The germline gives CDR1 SGHVS, CDR2 FQNEAQ. The J segment lost 5 bases and the V segment lost 2 bases, leaving 15 bases of the junction unmatched. CDR3 bases: TGTGCCAGCAGCTTAACGTCGAATCTAGCGGCAGCTGACAATGAGCAGTTCTTC. This sequence encodes CASSLTSNLAAADNEQFF.

The J gene is TRBJ2-5, the V gene TRBV18; 9 bases fit TRBD1. The CDR3 loop spans 14 amino acids. The trim removed 6 bases at V and 3 bases at J, leaving 5 bases unmatched. Germline V CDR1 and CDR2: KGHSH, LQKENI. The CDR3 region is CASSQRTGEETQYF. The CDR3 DNA follows: TGTGCCAGCTCCCAGAGGACAGGGGAAGAGACCCAGTACTTC.

V is TRBV18 and J is TRBJ1-2; D gene uncertain. The V and J ends lost 10 bases and 1 base respectively, with 22 bases between them. This CDR3 has 16 amino acids. CDR1 is KGHSH, CDR2 LQKENI, per germline. The DNA of the CDR3 is TGTGCCACCCGCCTCGACGGAATCGGAGATAACTATGGCTACACCTTC. This encodes CATRLDGIGDNYGYTF.

The genes are TRBV24-1 and TRBJ2-3; D ambiguous. V dropped 5 bases and J dropped 0 bases, with 11 bases sitting between them. There are 15 residues in the CDR3. Germline V lookup: CDR1 KGHDR, CDR2 SFDVKD. This chain's CDR3 is CATSGPTASTDTQYF. DNA of the CDR3: TGTGCCACCAGTGGCCCTACTGCAAGCACAGATACGCAGTATTTT.

The chain's CDR3 is CASSGQRDEKLFF. CDR3 DNA sequence: TGTGCCAGCTCGGGACAGAGGGATGAAAAACTGTTTTTT. The chain recombines TRBV18 with TRBJ1-4; 7 bases fit TRBD1. Germline V gene sequence: CDR1 KGHSH, CDR2 LQKENI. The CDR3 consists of 13 residues. J lost 6 bases, V lost 6 bases, and 4 bases had no gene match.

This clone has a single count. The sample contains more than one DNA sequence encoding this CDR3. The CDR3, as DNA: TGTGCCAGCAGTTTGGCATCCTACGAGCAGTACTTC. Translating gives CASSLASYEQYF. V is TRBV12-3 or TRBV12-4 and J is TRBJ2-7; D gene uncertain. Trimming cost V 3 bases and J 1 base, with 4 bases left between them. CDR3 size: 12 residues.

This clone is a singleton in its sample. The V gene is TRBV5-4, the J gene TRBJ2-3, with unresolved D. V shed 2 bases and J shed 4 bases, with 8 bases lying between them. Germline V CDR1 and CDR2: SGHNT, YYREEE (reference sequence). CDR3 length: 13 residues. The CDR3 here is CASSFPAADTQYF. The CDR3 DNA follows: TGTGCCAGCAGCTTCCCCGCGGCAGATACGCAGTATTTT.

V is TRBV19 and J is TRBJ1-5; TRBD1 agrees at 9 bases. From germline, CDR1 is LNHDA and CDR2 SQIVND (reference sequence). The CDR3 extends over 20 amino acids. V lost 6 bases and J lost 2; bases outside the gene matches: 20. CDR3 loop: CASSLGWSGTGIFGNQPQHF. CDR3 sequence (DNA): TGTGCCAGTAGCCTGGGCTGGAGCGGGACAGGGATCTTTGGCAATCAGCCCCAGCATTTT. The complete variable domain, with remaining parts taken from reference TRBV19 and TRBJ1-5, reads DGGITQSPKYLFRKEGQNVTLSCEQNLNHDAMYWYRQDPGQGLRLIYYSQIVNDFQKGDIAEGYSVSREKKESFPLTVTSAQKNPTAFYLCASSLGWSGTGIFGNQPQHFGDGTRLSIL.

The chain carries TRBV4-3 and TRBJ1-1; a weak D match, TRBD1 (5 bases). CDR1 is LGHNA, CDR2 YSLEER, per germline. The V and J ends lost 1 base and 11 bases respectively, with 20 bases between them. The CDR3 length is 15 residues. DNA for the CDR3: TGCGCCAGCAGCCAAGGGAAGGGAGGACACTGGGAGGCTTTCTTT. Protein: CASSQGKGGHWEAFF.

The chain has TRBV27 and TRBJ2-1; TRBD2 matches at 13 bases. The V segment lost 3 bases and the J segment 8 bases; nucleotides outside the gene matches: 4. The germline CDR1 and CDR2 sequences are MNHEY and SMNVEV (reference sequence). This CDR3 spans 15 amino acids. CDR3 sequence (DNA): TGTGCCAGCAGTTTGGGACTAGCGGGATTTGATGAGCAGTTCTTC. The encoded protein is CASSLGLAGFDEQFF.

The CDR3 sequence: CASSQGLGNTDTQYF. The CDR3 DNA follows: TGTGCCAGCAGCCAGGGACTAGGGAACACAGATACGCAGTATTTT. This chain connects TRBV7-2 to TRBJ2-3, with TRBD2 matching over 8 bases. Losses at the gene ends were 5 bases for V and 2 bases for J; bases not matched to a gene: 6. CDR3 length: 15 residues. The germline gives CDR1 SGHTA, CDR2 FQGNSA. The variable domain in full, with the rest retrieved from reference TRBV7-2 and TRBJ2-3, is GAGVSQSPSNKVTEKGKDVELRCDPISGHTALYWYRQSLGQGLEFLIYFQGNSAPDKSGLPSDRFSAERTGGSVSTLTIQRTQQEDSAVYLCASSQGLGNTDTQYFGPGTRLTVL.